This T cell receptor (beta chain) was documented in a study of shared clonotypes between healthy human individuals. Using immunoSEQ multiplex PCR, the repertoire was profiled, and TCRdb retains in-frame clones only, with some absent. The top ten clones hold less than 0.065% of a sample with hundreds of thousands of clones, 97% of them seen once. Trimming at V came to 1 base and at J to 1 base, leaving 10 bases not matched to a gene. The CDR3 is made up of 19 amino acids. The germline CDR1 and CDR2 sequences are SGHRS and YFSETQ. CD4+ cells yielded CD45RA+ naive and CD45RA-negative memory subsets. This sequence was found in a woman in her 30s in good health. The chain recombines TRBV5-1 with TRBJ2-3; 12 bases fit TRBD2. Sequencing input: naive CD4+ T cells sorted from blood. This sample's subset: CD45RA+ positively selected. This CDR3 reads CASSLWTSGKGARTDTQYF. For the CDR3, the DNA is TGCGCCAGCAGCTTGTGGACTAGCGGGAAAGGTGCCCGCACAGATACGCAGTATTTT.